This TCR beta chain emerged from a study of cytomegalovirus exposure and HLA in healthy donors (dated by TCRdb to about 2017). Turning to the overall study: According to a later analysis, one platform produced both the approximately 110 validation repertoires and the 700 or so repertoires of the first cohort. The study was designed to test whether signatures of past pathogen exposure could be identified by cataloging public T cell receptors. In addition to the first cohort of roughly 700 subjects, a separate validation cohort of under 150 different subjects was used. To predict cytomegalovirus infection status, the study brought together high-throughput TCR immunosequencing, statistical association of individual TCRs with disease status, and machine learning.

Libraries were built with the immunoSEQ multiplex PCR assay. The original methods were these. A statistical classification framework was developed to diagnose cytomegalovirus status using the catalog of TCR beta chain sequences. TCRdb took this table from immuneACCESS and kept in-frame rearrangements with V and J called. Such tables lack part of the clones; where checked against another copy, unresolved V genes explain under half of the gap, and the rest is unexplained. V and J calls and clone size follow that table, whereas D and trimming were derived from the DNA. In all, the sample holds more than 85,000 clones, and 93% of those were seen once. The ten largest account for around 1.1% of the sample. There are 15 amino acids in the CDR3, from cysteine to phenylalanine inclusive. Only the CDR3 part of the read is kept: 45 bases, read in frame from the first base. After removal of 2 bases from V and 4 bases from J, the junction retains 5 bases not matched to a gene. CDR1 and CDR2 were assigned from the germline V gene as MNHEY and SVGAGI.

On the study overall, not on this receptor specifically: Most TCR sequences were seen in very few donors, while some public TCRs were found in many individuals. In the study, 150 to 200 TCR beta chains were listed as associated with cytomegalovirus. The authors suggested that the approach could potentially be generalized to other disease states and immunological phenotypes. Of the cluster scores, approximately 95% were above 0 in a later analysis, which found that TCRs clustered in the first cohort also tended to co-occur in the roughly 130 validation repertoires. All 120 or so repertoires were used to score co-occurrence in the validation cohort in a later analysis, because that analysis had no HLA typing for the cohort. Three of the identified cytomegalovirus-associated TCR beta chains were confirmed in vitro to be specific for cytomegalovirus antigens. In both the original and validation cohorts, the classifier was reported to diagnose cytomegalovirus status with high specificity and sensitivity.

In the case of this clone: Which antigen it targets is not known. Per-nucleotide qualities are absent, and no much larger clonotype sits a single base away.

The donors belonged to the validation cohort of about 120 subjects, which was separate from the roughly 700-subject first cohort. The source of this sequence is a woman aged 25 to 39 in good health and CMV-seropositive. The chain uses TRBV6-5 and TRBJ1-2, with 9 bases in between that match TRBD1. What was sequenced was PBMCs. The CDR3 sequence is CASSYTGGSGYGYTF. The DNA sequence follows: TGTGCCAGCAGTTACACAGGGGGCAGCGGCTATGGCTACACCTTC.